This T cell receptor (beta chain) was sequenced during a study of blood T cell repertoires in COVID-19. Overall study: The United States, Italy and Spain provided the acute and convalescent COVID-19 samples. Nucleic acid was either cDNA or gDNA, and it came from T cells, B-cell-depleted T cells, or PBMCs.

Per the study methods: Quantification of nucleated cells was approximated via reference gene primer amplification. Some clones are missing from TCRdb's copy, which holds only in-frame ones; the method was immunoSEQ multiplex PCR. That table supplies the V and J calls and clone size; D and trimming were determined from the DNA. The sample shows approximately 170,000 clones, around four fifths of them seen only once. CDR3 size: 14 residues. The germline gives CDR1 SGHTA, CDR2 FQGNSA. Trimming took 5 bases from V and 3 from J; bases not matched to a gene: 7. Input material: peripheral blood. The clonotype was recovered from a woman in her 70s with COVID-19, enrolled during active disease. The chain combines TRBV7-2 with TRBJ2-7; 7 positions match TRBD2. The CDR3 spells CASSPQGLGYEQYF. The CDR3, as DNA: TGTGCCAGCAGCCCTCAAGGACTAGGCTACGAGCAGTACTTC.